The clone carrying this TCR beta chain appeared many times. The antigen is undetermined. This sample is drawn from a study of early T cells in non-severe SARS-CoV-2 infection. Points from the study as a whole: Comparison of clonotypes with VDJdb favored anti-spike CD8 responses while missing private and CD4 specificities.

This CDR3 spans 13 amino acids. The germline V gene has CDR1 MNHEY and CDR2 SVGEGT. Trimming shortened V by 2 bases and J by 2 bases, and 7 bases separated the two germline ends. The TCR library protocol was used to attach unique molecular identifiers. These identifiers were attached to individual cDNA molecules. MiXCR, run by TCRdb on the 5' RACE reads, gives a single entry per CDR3 protein. This table has about 67,000 distinct CDR3 sequences, approximately 9.1% appearing once. This rearrangement joins TRBV6-2 or TRBV6-3 to TRBJ2-7; D is unclear. Sequencing used whole blood, obtained at baseline. The receptor was derived from an adult who was a healthcare worker with PCR-confirmed SARS-CoV-2 infection or an uninfected control (not recorded which). CDR3 in DNA: TGTGCCAGCAGTTACAGTGGGCCCTACGAGCAGTACTTC. It translates to CASSYSGPYEQYF.